This T cell receptor (beta chain) originates from a study of T cell changes during pregnancy in multiple sclerosis. Germline loops: CDR1 SGHRS, CDR2 YFSETQ. The CDR3 is 13 amino acids. V dropped 2 bases and J dropped 4 bases, with 9 bases sitting between them. The data were produced by immunoSEQ multiplex PCR, yet TCRdb's version contains in-frame clones alone and is incomplete. Among 65,000 to 85,000 clones listed, over 85% were seen once. Specimen: CD4+ T cells from peripheral blood mononuclear cells, collected after pregnancy. The genes are TRBV5-1 and TRBJ1-2; D is uncertain. The sequence derives from a female donor with multiple sclerosis, enrolled in a pregnancy study. CDR3 coding DNA: TGCGCCAGCAGCTTTGAAGAGCCCTATGGCTACACCTTC. Encoded protein: CASSFEEPYGYTF.